This T cell receptor (beta chain) came from a study of Ad26.COV2.S vaccination and SARS-CoV-2 variants. Broader study findings: The breadth of spike-specific CD8+ and CD4+ T cell responses after vaccination was reportedly substantial.

This CDR3 region has 17 residues. The trim removed 6 bases at V and 5 bases at J, leaving 18 bases unmatched. Germline loops: CDR1 MNHGY, CDR2 SVAAGI. Treatment of the sample: 19 received Ad26.COV2.S at low or high dose, single or two shots; 5 received placebo; per-sample allocation not given. Day 63 after the first injection of vaccine or placebo was the sampling time. A Boston adult aged 18-55 years was the donor. Profiled with immunoSEQ multiplex PCR; TCRdb holds only in-frame clones, not every one. The profile shows 350,000 to 500,000 clones, 90% of them singletons. The count of this clone is one. The antigen remains undetermined.

The origin of this receptor is a person between 18 and 65 years old who received the Ad26.COV2.S COVID-19 vaccine or a placebo. The sequenced sample was peripheral blood, obtained in a trial of Ad26.COV2.S vaccine versus placebo. This sequence joins TRBV6-9 and TRBJ2-7; 8 bases are shared with TRBD1. The CDR3 nucleotides read TGTGCCAGCAGGCCTACATGGGCCAGGGGGCAAATCAACGAGCAGTACTTC. Translation: CASRPTWARGQINEQYF.